The present TCR beta chain was sequenced within a study of blood T cell repertoires in COVID-19. The study drew participants aged about 18 to 95 years from 24 US areas. Under the authors' procedure: It was from reference gene primer amplification that nucleated cell counts were estimated. Repertoires were generated with immunoSEQ multiplex PCR, while TCRdb's copy carries only in-frame clones and drops some. That table gives V, J and clone size, and the DNA gave D and trimming. The sample gives 250,000 to 350,000 clones, 70% to 90% of which show up once; less than 6% is in the top ten. This clonotype was obtained from a woman aged 25 to 39 who had recovered from COVID-19. The material sequenced was PBMCs or T cells enriched from blood (not recorded which).

CDR3 sequence: CASSLDRGRETQYF. The CDR3 region has the DNA TGTGCCAGCAGCTTGGACAGGGGGAGAGAGACCCAGTACTTC. The gene calls are TRBV5-4 and TRBJ2-5; TRBD1 aligns across 8 bases. The CDR3 has 14 amino acids. V was pared by 0 bases and J by 4 bases, with 2 bases of the junction left unmatched. Germline CDR1 is SGHNT and CDR2 is YYREEE (reference sequence).